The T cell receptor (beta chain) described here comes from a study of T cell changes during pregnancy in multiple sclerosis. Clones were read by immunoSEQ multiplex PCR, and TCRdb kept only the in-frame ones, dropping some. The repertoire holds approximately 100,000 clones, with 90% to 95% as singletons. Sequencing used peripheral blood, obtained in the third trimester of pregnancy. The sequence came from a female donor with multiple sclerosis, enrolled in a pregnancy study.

Here the CDR3 DNA reads TGTGCCAGCAGCCTCGCCCAGGGGCAGCCCCAGCATTTT. This translates into CASSLAQGQPQHF. The V gene is TRBV7-2, the J gene TRBJ1-5; D is perhaps TRBD1 (6 bases). Trimming pared 5 bases from V and 7 bases from J, leaving 12 bases between. This CDR3 is 13 amino acids long. Germline values: CDR1 SGHTA, CDR2 FQGNSA.